The 20 T cell receptor beta chains below come from one sample, sequenced in a study of blood T cell repertoires in COVID-19. Libraries were prepared by immunoSEQ multiplex PCR; TCRdb keeps only in-frame clonotypes and omits some of them. Among approximately 210,000 clones listed, about 88% were seen once. The source material was peripheral blood. The receptors stem from a woman aged 40 to 50 who had recovered from COVID-19.

This chain connects TRBV7-9 to TRBJ2-1; D perhaps matches TRBD2 (6 bases). V lost 4 bases and J 7 bases, leaving 11 bases between the germline ends. Germline CDR1 and CDR2: SEHNR and FQNEAQ (reference sequence). The CDR3 totals 13 residues. The CDR3 region has the DNA TGTGCCAGCAGCTCAGCCGGGACTAATGAGCAGTTCTTC. This gives the protein CASSSAGTNEQFF.

This rearrangement joins TRBV24-1 to TRBJ2-1; 10 nucleotides agree with TRBD2. CDR3 length: 17 amino acids. Germline V gives CDR1 KGHDR, CDR2 SFDVKD. After removal of 3 bases from V and 8 bases from J, the junction contained 12 bases not matched to a gene. The CDR3 protein is CATSDANIAGGMHEQFF. The CDR3, as DNA: TGTGCCACCAGTGATGCTAATATAGCGGGAGGAATGCATGAGCAGTTCTTC.

The V gene is TRBV7-9, the J gene TRBJ2-3; 7 bases map to TRBD1. This CDR3 contains 16 residues. Germline-derived CDR1 and CDR2 are SEHNR and FQNEAQ (reference sequence). Trimming removed 3 bases from V and 4 bases from J; junction bases left unmatched: 10. CDR3 sequence: CASSFYTRQGADTQYF. CDR3 coding DNA: TGTGCCAGCAGCTTTTATACCCGCCAGGGGGCAGATACGCAGTATTTT.

The chain has TRBV3-1 (or the pseudogene TRBV3-2) and TRBJ2-1; 7 positions agree with TRBD2. The CDR3 covers 13 residues. In germline, CDR1 is LGHDT, CDR2 YNNKEL (reference sequence). The junction had 6 bases not matched to a gene; V was cut back by 3 bases and J by 10 bases. The CDR3 loop is CASSHPGGNEQFF. As DNA, the CDR3 is TGTGCCAGCAGCCACCCCGGGGGGAACGAGCAGTTCTTC.

This clone came up a few times. The chain is built from TRBV6-5 and TRBJ2-7; the match to TRBD1 covers 9 bases. The CDR3 spans 15 residues. With V trimmed by 4 bases and J by 4 bases, 8 bases remained unmatched. Per the germline V gene, CDR1 is MNHEY and CDR2 is SVGAGI. In nucleotides, the CDR3 is TGTGCCAGCAGTTGGTCTCGACAGGGGGGGTACGAGCAGTACTTC. This codes for CASSWSRQGGYEQYF.

The J gene is TRBJ2-1, the V gene TRBV28; D is perhaps TRBD2 (6 bases). Germline CDR1 MDHEN, CDR2 SYDVKM. There are 15 residues in the CDR3. With 11 bases removed from V and 4 bases from J, the gap between germline ends came to 21 bases. CDR3 in amino acids: CAVGGEAGFYNEQFF. Here the CDR3 DNA reads TGTGCCGTAGGAGGGGAAGCGGGTTTTTACAATGAGCAGTTCTTC. Full variable domain (missing parts from reference TRBV28 and TRBJ2-1): DVKVTQSSRYLVKRTGEKVFLECVQDMDHENMFWYRQDPGLGLRLIYFSYDVKMKEKGDIPEGYSVSREKKERFSLILESASTNQTSMYLCAVGGEAGFYNEQFFGPGTRLTVL.

The V gene is TRBV4-1, the J gene TRBJ1-3; D not resolved. Trimming took 4 bases from V and 1 from J, leaving 14 bases between them. The CDR3 has 16 amino acids. Per germline, CDR1 MGHRA and CDR2 YSYEKL. The CDR3 spells CASSLWEPASGNTIYF. The CDR3, as DNA: TGCGCCAGCAGCCTCTGGGAGCCCGCTTCTGGAAACACCATATATTTT.

The chain combines TRBV27 with TRBJ1-1; TRBD1 matches at 7 bases. The V gene end was trimmed by 4 bases and the J gene end by 5 bases; junction bases not matched to a gene: 7. The CDR3 extends over 14 amino acids. From germline, CDR1 is MNHEY and CDR2 SMNVEV (reference sequence). The CDR3 sequence is CASSYKGAWTEAFF. The CDR3 region has the DNA TGTGCCAGCAGTTATAAGGGGGCTTGGACTGAAGCTTTCTTT.

The chain joins TRBV5-1 to TRBJ1-1; D is possibly TRBD1 (5 bases). Germline CDR1 is SGHRS and CDR2 is YFSETQ. With 2 bases removed from V and 3 bases from J, the gap between germline ends came to 14 bases. This CDR3 spans 15 amino acids. The CDR3 DNA reads TGCGCCAGCAGCTTCTCAGGGCCCGAGGACACTGAAGCTTTCTTT. It yields the protein CASSFSGPEDTEAFF. The full variable domain, rest sourced from reference TRBV5-1 and TRBJ1-1, is KAGVTQTPRYLIKTRGQQVTLSCSPISGHRSVSWYQQTPGQGLQFLFEYFSETQRNKGNFPGRFSGRQFSNSRSEMNVSTLELGDSALYLCASSFSGPEDTEAFFGQGTRLTVV.

This clone was detected only once. The V call is TRBV4-2, the J call TRBJ2-3, with D maybe TRBD2 (5 bases). From germline, CDR1 is LGHNA and CDR2 YNFKEQ. The CDR3 has 14 amino acids. Trimming cost V 2 bases and J 5 bases, with 11 bases left between them. In DNA form, the CDR3 reads TGTGCCAGCAGCCAAACCGGACTGGAAGATACGCAGTATTTT. Protein: CASSQTGLEDTQYF.

This clone showed up just once. This chain uses TRBV10-3 with TRBJ2-7; D may be TRBD1 (7 bases). V lost 2 bases to trimming and J lost 3 bases, with 14 bases between them. This CDR3 has 15 residues. Germline V gene sequence: CDR1 ENHRY, CDR2 SYGVKD. Written as DNA, the CDR3 is TGTGCCATCAGTGAGGAGGCGGGACAGCTCTACGAGCAGTACTTC. It codes for CAISEEAGQLYEQYF.

V and J are TRBV6-5 and TRBJ1-5, with D maybe TRBD1 (6 bases). There are 14 residues in the CDR3. V was trimmed by 2 bases and J by 7 bases, leaving 12 bases between them. CDR1 and CDR2 from the germline V gene are MNHEY and SVGAGI. In nucleotides, the CDR3 is TGTGCCAGCAGTTACACCAGGGGTGAGCAGCCCCAGCATTTT. Translating gives CASSYTRGEQPQHF.

V gene TRBV5-8 combines with J gene TRBJ1-2, with D possibly matching TRBD1 (5 bases). The CDR3 consists of 13 residues. Germline CDR1 and CDR2: SGHTS and YDEGEE. Trimming shortened V by 6 bases and J by 5 bases, and 14 bases separated the two germline ends. The CDR3 DNA follows: TGTGCCAGCACCAGGAAGGGGATGTATGGCTACACCTTC. It specifies CASTRKGMYGYTF.

This sequence joins TRBV30 and TRBJ2-7; 12 bases are shared with TRBD2. CDR3 length: 14 amino acids. CDR1 is GTSNPN and CDR2 is SVGIG in the germline V gene (reference sequence). The V segment lost 1 base and the J segment 7 bases; nucleotides outside the gene matches: 5. CDR3 sequence: CAWSGLAGEAEQYF. The CDR3 DNA reads TGTGCCTGGAGTGGACTAGCGGGAGAAGCTGAGCAGTACTTC.

V and J are TRBV6-2 or TRBV6-3 and TRBJ1-5; tentative D call: TRBD1 (6 bases). The germline gives CDR1 MNHEY, CDR2 SVGEGT. The CDR3 loop spans 15 amino acids. V was shortened by 6 bases and J by 3 bases, with 15 bases between the two germline ends. This CDR3 is CASSFGRDNNQPQHF. CDR3 coding DNA: TGTGCCAGCAGCTTTGGAAGGGACAACAATCAGCCCCAGCATTTT.

The chain couples TRBV28 to TRBJ2-3; unclear D gene. The CDR3 is made up of 12 amino acids. CDR1 is MDHEN and CDR2 is SYDVKM in the germline V gene. Deletions cut 7 bases from V and 2 bases from J, with 7 bases between. The CDR3 region has the DNA TGTGCCAGCATTACTTACACAGATACGCAGTATTTT. This encodes CASITYTDTQYF. The entire variable domain, with the rest obtained from reference TRBV28 and TRBJ2-3, is as follows: DVKVTQSSRYLVKRTGEKVFLECVQDMDHENMFWYRQDPGLGLRLIYFSYDVKMKEKGDIPEGYSVSREKKERFSLILESASTNQTSMYLCASITYTDTQYFGPGTRLTVL.

This clone showed up just a few times. The chain recombines TRBV30 with TRBJ1-3, with no clear D. Germline CDR1 GTSNPN, CDR2 SVGIG (reference sequence). V lost 4 bases and J lost 0, with 7 bases in between. The CDR3 consists of 13 residues. The CDR3 DNA reads as TGTGCCTGGACGGTGTTCTCTGGAAACACCATATATTTT. Residues: CAWTVFSGNTIYF.

V gene TRBV11-3 combines with J gene TRBJ2-3; 11 nucleotides align to TRBD2. The V gene end was trimmed by 5 bases and the J gene end by 0 bases; junction bases not matched to a gene: 10. The CDR3 contains 18 residues. Germline CDR1 SGHNT, CDR2 YENEEA. Here the CDR3 DNA reads TGTGCCAGCAGCCGCGGGACTAGCGGCTATTCTAGCACAGATACGCAGTATTTT. The encoded protein is CASSRGTSGYSSTDTQYF.

The chain couples TRBV4-1 to TRBJ2-1; TRBD2 matches at 14 bases. The V and J ends lost 5 bases and 6 bases, in that order; junction bases with no gene match: 6. The CDR3 runs 16 residues. Germline lookup yields CDR1 MGHRA and CDR2 YSYEKL. The CDR3 DNA follows: TGCGCCAGCAGCGCGCCCGGGACTAGCGGGAGCAATGAGCAGTTCTTC. It yields the protein CASSAPGTSGSNEQFF.

This sequence joins TRBV18 and TRBJ2-1; TRBD1 aligns across 8 bases. The J segment lost 3 bases and the V segment lost 8 bases, leaving 6 bases of the junction unmatched. The CDR3 has 14 residues. The germline CDR1 and CDR2 sequences are KGHSH and LQKENI. The CDR3 protein is CASTLDRGYNEQFF. DNA of the CDR3: TGTGCCAGCACCCTTGACAGGGGCTACAATGAGCAGTTCTTC.